These 18 T cell receptor beta chains share one sample of origin, sequenced in a study of cytomegalovirus exposure and HLA in healthy donors. Use of 60 Vbeta and 13 Jbeta primers characterized the PCR. TCRdb's copy holds only in-frame clones and misses some; the assay was immunoSEQ multiplex PCR. This listing includes roughly 120,000 clones. The specimen was PBMCs. The receptors were sampled from a man in his forties in good health and CMV-seropositive.

The J gene is TRBJ2-7, the V gene TRBV25-1; D might be TRBD1 (6 bases). Germline V CDR1 and CDR2: MGHDK, SYGVNS. The CDR3 sequence is 13 residues long. With 6 bases removed from V and 3 bases from J, the gap between germline ends came to 12 bases. The CDR3 loop reads CASSRGRGYEQYF. The CDR3 DNA sequence: TGTGCCAGCAGCAGGGGCAGGGGCTACGAGCAGTACTTC.

The chain employs TRBV7-2 and TRBJ2-3; D may be TRBD2 (6 bases). CDR1 and CDR2 from the germline V gene are SGHTA and FQGNSA. V was trimmed by 0 bases and J by 2 bases, leaving 12 bases between them. This CDR3 is 16 amino acids long. CDR3 sequence (DNA): TGTGCCAGCAGCTTAGCCGGAGGGAGGACCACAGATACGCAGTATTTT. Translating it yields CASSLAGGRTTDTQYF.

The rearrangement uses TRBV21-1 and TRBJ2-7; no DNA check was done on the table's D call, TRBD2. TRBV21-1 is shown as a pseudogene. This CDR3 region has 17 residues. CDR3 coding DNA: TGTGCCAGCAGCAAACTGATGGAGATAGCGAAAACCTACGAGCAGTACTTC. Translating it yields CASSKLMEIAKTYEQYF.

The V and J genes are TRBV19 and TRBJ2-7, with 8 bases lining up with TRBD2. Germline loops: CDR1 LNHDA, CDR2 SQIVND (reference sequence). V lost 3 bases to trimming and J lost 3 bases; unmatched junction nucleotides: 16. This CDR3 has 18 amino acids. The CDR3 sequence: CASSIFSGGQGKLYEQYF. The CDR3 bases are TGTGCCAGTAGTATCTTCTCGGGGGGGCAGGGGAAACTCTACGAGCAGTACTTC.

V and J are TRBV7-3 and TRBJ2-2; D is ambiguous. With 2 bases removed from V and 1 base from J, the gap between germline ends came to 5 bases. There are 14 residues in the CDR3. CDR1 is SGHTA and CDR2 is FQGTGA in the germline V gene. CDR3 in amino acids: CASSLLGNTGELFF. The CDR3 DNA follows: TGTGCCAGCAGCTTACTCGGGAACACCGGGGAGCTGTTTTTT.

The chain carries TRBV7-9 and TRBJ2-1, with 7 bases identical to TRBD1. The CDR3 spans 14 residues. The ends lost 3 bases at V and 7 bases at J; junction bases unmatched: 6. Germline CDR1 SEHNR, CDR2 FQNEAQ (reference sequence). CDR3 nucleotides: TGTGCCAGCAGCTTGACAGGGATTGATAATGAGCAGTTCTTC. This gives the protein CASSLTGIDNEQFF.

J is TRBJ2-7 and V is TRBV28; 9 positions match TRBD2. V shed 5 bases and J 4 bases; nucleotides not matched to a gene: 9. This CDR3 is built from 15 residues. Germline V gene sequence: CDR1 MDHEN, CDR2 SYDVKM. The CDR3 nucleotides read TGTGCCAGCAGTCAGCGCGGGAGGGCCGGGTACGAGCAGTACTTC. Translated: CASSQRGRAGYEQYF.

The chain is built from TRBV5-5 and TRBJ1-1; possibly TRBD1 for D (5 bases). CDR1 SGHKS and CDR2 YYEKEE come from the germline V gene (reference sequence). V lost 8 bases, J lost 5 bases, and 19 bases lay in between. The CDR3 extends over 14 amino acids. As DNA, the CDR3 is TGTGCCAGTAACCCATGGGGGGAAAATACTGAAGCTTTCTTT. Its translation is CASNPWGENTEAFF.

The chain carries TRBV6-5 and TRBJ2-3; D possibly corresponds to TRBD1 (5 bases). The germline gives CDR1 MNHEY, CDR2 SVGAGI. Trimming removed 2 bases at V and 4 bases at J, with 7 bases between. This CDR3 region has 13 residues. The chain's CDR3 is CASSYRGSDTQYF. In nucleotides, the CDR3 is TGTGCCAGCAGTTACAGGGGATCAGATACGCAGTATTTT.

The chain combines TRBV28 with TRBJ2-3, with 10 bases fitting TRBD2. V lost 6 bases to trimming and J lost 9 bases; unmatched junction nucleotides: 12. Germline V lookup: CDR1 MDHEN, CDR2 SYDVKM. The CDR3 is 15 residues long. This CDR3 is CASSPSGSQGETQYF. The CDR3 nucleotides are TGTGCCAGCAGCCCTAGCGGGAGCCAGGGTGAGACGCAGTATTTT.

This chain joins TRBV29-1 and TRBJ2-7; possible D gene TRBD2, 6 bases. Germline values: CDR1 SQVTM, CDR2 ANQGSEA. V lost 5 bases and J 2 bases, leaving 10 bases between the germline ends. The CDR3 consists of 12 residues. The CDR3 loop is CSVRAGPYEQYF. The CDR3 bases are TGCAGCGTTAGGGCGGGGCCCTACGAGCAGTACTTC.

The gene calls are TRBV25-1 and TRBJ2-6, with D maybe TRBD2 (6 bases). The V and J ends lost 4 bases and 0 bases respectively, with 13 bases between them. Germline lookup yields CDR1 MGHDK and CDR2 SYGVNS. The length of the CDR3 is 17 residues. The CDR3 region is CASSANLGGSGANVLTF. CDR3 sequence (DNA): TGTGCCAGCAGTGCTAACTTGGGGGGCTCTGGGGCCAACGTCCTGACTTTC.

The V and J genes are TRBV10-1 and TRBJ1-6, with D possibly matching TRBD1 (5 bases). V lost 6 bases and J lost 0, with 6 bases in between. Germline-derived CDR1 and CDR2 are WNHNN and SYGVQD (reference sequence). CDR3 size: 14 residues. The CDR3 loop reads CASSQGSYNSPLHF. In DNA, the CDR3 is TGCGCCAGCAGCCAGGGCTCCTATAATTCACCCCTCCACTTT.

V is TRBV6-4 and J is TRBJ2-2; D is perhaps TRBD2 (6 bases). This CDR3 has 15 amino acids. The V end was cut by 4 bases, the J end by 5 bases, with 14 bases between. Germline CDR1 is MRHNA and CDR2 is SNTAGT. The CDR3 protein is CASSVGGIDTGELFF. The CDR3 region has the DNA TGTGCCAGCAGTGTTGGCGGGATTGATACCGGGGAGCTGTTTTTT.

To note about this clone: One end of the junction does not line up with germline, which may come from a read error. This chain uses TRBV7-7 with TRBJ2-2, with 7 bases fitting TRBD1. The CDR3 is 14 amino acids. Germline assignment: CDR1 SSHAT and CDR2 FNYEAQ (reference sequence). The CDR3 nucleotides are TGTGCTAGCAGCTTAGCAGACAGGGCCGGGGAGCTGTTTTTT. It yields the protein CASSLADRAGELFF.

The chain carries TRBV5-6 and TRBJ1-1, with D perhaps TRBD1 (6 bases). V gave up 0 bases and J gave up 1 base, with 10 bases separating them. CDR1 SGHDT and CDR2 YYEEEE come from the germline V gene. The CDR3 is 15 amino acids. The chain's CDR3 is CASSLASRGNTEAFF. CDR3 nucleotides: TGTGCCAGCAGCTTGGCGTCCAGGGGGAACACTGAAGCTTTCTTT.

The chain combines TRBV28 with TRBJ2-7, with D unclear. Per the germline V gene, CDR1 is MDHEN and CDR2 is SYDVKM. This CDR3 contains 12 residues. V dropped 5 bases and J dropped 4 bases, with 9 bases sitting between them. The CDR3 is CASSPRVYEQYF. For the CDR3, the DNA is TGTGCCAGCAGTCCCCGGGTTTACGAGCAGTACTTC.

On this clone: Germline and junction disagree at one end, which may indicate a read error. This chain links TRBV5-1 with TRBJ2-1; D remains unclear. The CDR3 length is 13 residues. Per the germline V gene, CDR1 is SGHRS and CDR2 is YFSETQ. The CDR3 sequence is CATSVYSYNEQFF. CDR3 in DNA: TGCGCCACCAGCGTTTACTCCTACAATGAGCAGTTCTTC.